This T cell receptor (beta chain) comes out of a study of tumor and adjacent non-tumor tissue in lung cancer. The template was RNA from unsorted bulk tissue. More than 3 cm separated this lung sample from the edge of the tumor. The library came from three nested PCR rounds adapted from ARM-PCR protocols. From the multiplex PCR reads, TCRdb called clonotypes with MiXCR, one entry per CDR3 protein. The top ten hold over 15% of the sample, which has about 110,000 distinct CDR3 sequences, 60% to 65% seen once. CDR1 is WNHNN and CDR2 is SYGVQD in the germline V gene (reference sequence). CDR3 length: 15 amino acids. As concerns this clonotype: The CDR3 does not close with the conserved phenylalanine or tryptophan, likely indicating a read error.

The sequence was obtained from a man aged 55-75 years with non-small cell lung cancer. The chain uses TRBV10-1 and TRBJ2-3; the D gene is possibly TRBD1 (6 bases). Sample: distant non-tumor lung tissue. The CDR3 DNA follows: TGCGCCAGCAGTGAGAACCCAAGGGACACAGATGCGCAGTATTTG. This sequence encodes CASSENPRDTDAQYL.